Listed here are 13 T cell receptor beta chains from one sample, sequenced in a study of chemoradiotherapy in HPV16-positive cancers. Method: immunoSEQ multiplex PCR; TCRdb's copy keeps in-frame clones and lacks some. Of a few thousand clones in the sample, approximately 91% were seen once. The source was tumor tissue, collected from a patient who underwent chemoradiotherapy. These receptor sequences come from a human donor with HPV-associated anogenital cancer.

The V call is TRBV27, the J call TRBJ2-1; D is unresolved. Trimming pared 4 bases from V and 5 bases from J, leaving 9 bases between. Per the germline V gene, CDR1 is MNHEY and CDR2 is SMNVEV (reference sequence). This CDR3 is built from 13 residues. CDR3 in DNA: TGTGCCAGCAGTTCCGCCAGACACAATGAGCAGTTCTTC. Translating gives CASSSARHNEQFF.

The rearrangement uses TRBV19 and TRBJ1-2; 8 nucleotides line up with TRBD1. This CDR3 spans 14 amino acids. Trimming removed 1 base from V and 10 bases from J; junction bases left unmatched: 8. Germline lookup yields CDR1 LNHDA and CDR2 SQIVND (reference sequence). The CDR3 spells CASSIGQGYEDYTF. The CDR3 DNA is TGTGCCAGTAGTATAGGACAGGGGTATGAGGACTACACCTTC.

The CDR3 coding sequence is TGTGCCAGCAGCTTGGCCGACAGGGTGGACAATGGCTACACCTTC. Its protein product is CASSLADRVDNGYTF. The chain has TRBV5-6 and TRBJ1-2, with 7 bases lining up with TRBD1. The CDR3 has 15 amino acids. V lost 0 bases, J lost 6 bases, and 8 bases stayed unmatched. Looked up from germline, CDR1 is SGHDT and CDR2 is YYEEEE.

The J gene is TRBJ1-1, the V gene TRBV6-4; D is unclear. This CDR3 is built from 13 residues. Germline values: CDR1 MRHNA, CDR2 SNTAGT. Trimming removed 8 bases from V and 0 bases from J, with 10 bases in between. The CDR3 reads CASSFEVNTEAFF. The CDR3 DNA reads as TGTGCCAGCTCATTTGAGGTGAACACTGAAGCTTTCTTT.

With regard to this clone: One junction end disagrees with the germline gene, perhaps due to a read error. V is TRBV7-7 and J is TRBJ2-5; D call uncertain. Germline V lookup: CDR1 SSHAT, CDR2 FNYEAQ (reference sequence). This CDR3 is 14 amino acids long. This CDR3 is CASRSEKGSVTQYF. The CDR3 DNA sequence: TGTGCTAGCAGATCCGAGAAAGGATCCGTGACCCAGTACTTC. Full variable domain (remainder filled in from reference TRBV7-7 and TRBJ2-5): GAGVSQSPRYKVTKRGQDVTLRCDPISSHATLYWYQQALGQGPEFLTYFNYEAQPDKSGLPSDRFSAERPEGSISTLTIQRTEQRDSAMYRCASRSEKGSVTQYFGPGTRLLVL.

The V call is TRBV6-6, the J call TRBJ1-2; TRBD1 aligns across 7 bases. V lost 9 bases, J lost 1 base, and 2 bases stayed unmatched. The CDR3 is made up of 12 amino acids. Germline CDR1 and CDR2: MNHNY and SVGAGI (reference sequence). The CDR3 region is CASTGDNYGYTF. Here the CDR3 DNA reads TGTGCCAGTACAGGGGATAACTATGGCTACACCTTC.

The rearrangement links TRBV5-4 to TRBJ1-6, with 9 bases that match TRBD1. Germline V gives CDR1 SGHNT, CDR2 YYREEE (reference sequence). The CDR3 runs 15 residues. The trim removed 4 bases at V and 11 bases at J, leaving 10 bases unmatched. CDR3: CASSDKGTGQPPLHF. The CDR3 DNA follows: TGTGCCAGCAGCGACAAAGGGACAGGGCAGCCACCCCTCCACTTT.

The chain employs TRBV7-2 and TRBJ2-2, with TRBD2 matching 7 bases. The CDR3 totals 12 residues. The V and J ends lost 7 bases and 7 bases, in that order; junction bases with no gene match: 3. Germline CDR1 is SGHTA and CDR2 is FQGNSA. This CDR3 reads CASTPGGGELFF. For the CDR3, the DNA is TGTGCCAGCACCCCGGGGGGCGGGGAGCTGTTTTTT.

Here the CDR3 DNA reads TGTGCCAGCAGCTTACAGGGAGCGCACACCTTC. It codes for CASSLQGAHTF. V gene TRBV7-9 combines with J gene TRBJ1-2, with D perhaps TRBD1 (5 bases). V dropped 2 bases and J dropped 12 bases, with 10 bases sitting between them. Germline V lookup: CDR1 SEHNR, CDR2 FQNEAQ (reference sequence). The CDR3 length is 11 residues.

The chain employs TRBV9 and TRBJ2-6; D unresolved. CDR3 length: 14 amino acids. From germline, CDR1 is SGDLS and CDR2 YYNGEE. V lost 4 bases, J lost 2 bases, and 7 bases lay in between. The DNA for the CDR3 is TGTGCCAGCAGCTCTCCGGCTGGGGCCAACGTCCTGACTTTC. Translated, it gives CASSSPAGANVLTF.

This clone has just one count. The chain has TRBV10-3 and TRBJ1-1; D unclear. V shed 7 bases and J shed 1 base, with 7 bases lying between them. The CDR3 has 12 amino acids. CDR1 is ENHRY, CDR2 SYGVKD, per germline. CDR3 DNA sequence: TGTGCCATCAAGCCAGCGAACACTGAAGCTTTCTTT. This codes for CAIKPANTEAFF.

CDR3 DNA sequence: TGTGCCAGCAGACGTAGCGGGGGGGCCGCAGATACGCAGTATTTT. It yields the protein CASRRSGGAADTQYF. The chain links TRBV6-1 to TRBJ2-3, with 11 nucleotides matching TRBD2. This CDR3 region has 15 residues. Germline V lookup: CDR1 MNHNS, CDR2 SASEGT. The V segment lost 6 bases and the J segment 4 bases; nucleotides outside the gene matches: 6.

The chain uses TRBV7-9 and TRBJ1-1, with a possible D match to TRBD1 (5 bases). This CDR3 region has 12 residues. Germline V gene sequence: CDR1 SEHNR, CDR2 FQNEAQ (reference sequence). Trimming stripped 3 bases from V and 10 bases from J, with 12 bases between. The CDR3 loop is CASSFPGQGAFF. CDR3 bases: TGTGCCAGCAGCTTTCCGGGCCAGGGAGCTTTCTTT. The variable domain in full, completed from reference TRBV7-9 and TRBJ1-1, reads DTGVSQNPRHKITKRGQNVTFRCDPISEHNRLYWYRQTLGQGPEFLTYFQNEAQLEKSRLLSDRFSAERPKGSFSTLEIQRTEQGDSAMYLCASSFPGQGAFFGQGTRLTVV.